This TCR beta chain stems from a study of Ad26.COV2.S vaccination and SARS-CoV-2 variants. The wider study: The Ad26.COV2.S arm of the COV1001 trial was where the donor was placed. Study conclusions and caveats: Measurement of non-spike TCR breadth gave similar results in vaccine and placebo recipients. CD8+ and CD4+ T cells specific for spike reportedly responded with substantial breadth after vaccination.

Turning to this clone: Its target is not known.

Clones were read by immunoSEQ multiplex PCR, and TCRdb kept only the in-frame ones, dropping some. The data contain around 450,000 clones, approximately 89% of them singletons. This CDR3 region has 17 residues. The germline V gene encodes CDR1 SGDLS and CDR2 YYNGEE. V gave up 1 base and J gave up 6 bases, with 22 bases separating them. Indicated treatment: around 19 received Ad26.COV2.S at low or high dose, single or two shots; a few received placebo; per-sample allocation not given. Sampling occurred on day 63 after the first vaccine or placebo injection. Material: peripheral blood, obtained in a trial of Ad26.COV2.S vaccine versus placebo. This TCR came from a person aged 18-60 years who received the Ad26.COV2.S COVID-19 vaccine or a placebo. This sequence joins TRBV9 and TRBJ1-1, with unresolved D. CDR3 sequence: CASSVLPAPGAYAEAFF. In DNA, the CDR3 is TGTGCCAGCAGCGTACTTCCGGCGCCAGGCGCATACGCTGAAGCTTTCTTT.